This entry is about one TCR beta chain. What it recognizes is unknown. The sample originates from a study of T cell responses to AZD1222 COVID-19 vaccine. Findings of the study overall: A reported finding is that nearly half of spike-specific TCRs target unmutated variant regions. Samples come after the peak T cell response, not at day 14. CD4 TCRs associated with vaccination spanned spike, dominating at 160-218 and 743-854. A mostly white British donor set with more females was recruited, and clonal diversity was possibly underestimated.

V was pared by 6 bases and J by 7 bases, with 18 bases between. CDR3 length equals 14 residues. Per the germline V gene, CDR1 is KGHSH and CDR2 is LQKENI. Clones were sequenced by immunoSEQ multiplex PCR, and TCRdb holds only the in-frame ones, with some missing. Of some 190,000 clones listed, approximately 94% are singletons. This sample comprised peripheral blood, obtained 28 days after the second dose of the MenACWY control vaccine. The receptor was derived from an adult who received the MenACWY meningococcal vaccine as a control. The chain recombines TRBV18 with TRBJ1-2, with D perhaps TRBD1 (5 bases). CDR3 residues: CASSPGYTESGYTF. CDR3 sequence (DNA): TGTGCCAGCTCGCCAGGGTACACTGAATCTGGCTACACCTTC.